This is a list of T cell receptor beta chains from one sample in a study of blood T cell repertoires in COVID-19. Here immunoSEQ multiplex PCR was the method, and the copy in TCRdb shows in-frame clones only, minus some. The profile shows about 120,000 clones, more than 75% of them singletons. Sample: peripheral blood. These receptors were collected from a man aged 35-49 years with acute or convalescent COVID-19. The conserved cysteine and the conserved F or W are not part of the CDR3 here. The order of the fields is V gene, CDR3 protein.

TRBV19 ASGGTASYEQY
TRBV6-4 ASSEGSSGYEQF
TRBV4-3 ASSQGLEVGETQY
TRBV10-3 AISESISGNTIY
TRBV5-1 ASSAGQFPTEAF
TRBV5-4 ASSYLRGADEGYT
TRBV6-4 ASSDSSGQGTETQY
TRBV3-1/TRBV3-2 ASRQGWGPGQGAGDTQY
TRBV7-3 ASSLKGGLAENTDTQY
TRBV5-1 ASGTGTGGPGELF
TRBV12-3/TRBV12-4 ASSPQGRETQY
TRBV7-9 ASSLRDRGPGEQY
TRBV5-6 ASSFQDYNSPLH
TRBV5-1 ASSLNSITDTQY
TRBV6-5 ASAATGLRTDTQY
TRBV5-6 ASSLGYGSNEKLF
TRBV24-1 ATSDVRGESYGYT
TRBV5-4 ASSLFLAGGLNEQF
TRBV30 AWSDAGYGYT
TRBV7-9 ASSFDYGQGNTGELF
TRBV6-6 ASSREDSITYEQY
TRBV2 ASSPRGLTHEQF
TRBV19 ASSQTGDGRNQPQH
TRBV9 ASSPRTGGASGELF
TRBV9 ASSVGLGPDTQY
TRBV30 AWNTQGSQQPQH
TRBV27 ASSLFPQGGNEQF
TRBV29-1 SVDDDRVSFT
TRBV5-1 ASSLLGTGSWDGYT
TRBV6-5 ASSYSSSGNQETQY
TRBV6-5 ASSPLGFDRKAF
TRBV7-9 ASSETGTSGGLDTQY
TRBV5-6 ASSLERGDEQF
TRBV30 AWSVPLLGLAAKNIQY
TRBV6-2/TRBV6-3 ASSSPWGRANTEAF
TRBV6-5 ASSLRTGEVEAF
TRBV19 ASSITGDGYT
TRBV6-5 ASRAGGLGEKLF
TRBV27 ASSDGQGKQY
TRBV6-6 ASSYPRGRENTEAF
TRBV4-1 ASSQRGNRGNEQF
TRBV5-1 ASSLGQGATSGTEAF
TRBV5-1 ASSSGGGTDTQY
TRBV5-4 ASSPNGAGALKNQPQH
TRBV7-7 ASSLASGGTYEQY
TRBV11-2 ASSLVVGQGPSYEQY
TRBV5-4 ASSTPGGQETQY
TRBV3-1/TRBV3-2 ASSQAQQYGGAYEQY
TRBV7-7 ASSLDSSGGNTIY
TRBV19 ASSIQTGGLPKNIQY